This T cell receptor beta chain was identified during a study of T cell responses to AZD1222 COVID-19 vaccine. The protocol was immunoSEQ multiplex PCR, while the TCRdb copy is restricted to in-frame clones and leaves out a portion. This table has about 82,000 clones, 90% to 95% appearing once. V was shortened by 6 bases and J by 7 bases, with 7 bases between the two germline ends. CDR3 length equals 12 residues. Germline assignment: CDR1 LNHDA and CDR2 SQIVND (reference sequence). Second doses were pooled across both intervals (about 4 or about 12 weeks). This clonotype was sampled from an adult who received the AZD1222 COVID-19 vaccine. This sample comprised peripheral blood, obtained 28 days after the second AZD1222 dose. This rearrangement joins TRBV19 to TRBJ1-6, with unresolved D. DNA for the CDR3: TGTGCCAGTAGGAGCCGGAATTCACCCCTCCACTTT. Encoded protein: CASRSRNSPLHF.